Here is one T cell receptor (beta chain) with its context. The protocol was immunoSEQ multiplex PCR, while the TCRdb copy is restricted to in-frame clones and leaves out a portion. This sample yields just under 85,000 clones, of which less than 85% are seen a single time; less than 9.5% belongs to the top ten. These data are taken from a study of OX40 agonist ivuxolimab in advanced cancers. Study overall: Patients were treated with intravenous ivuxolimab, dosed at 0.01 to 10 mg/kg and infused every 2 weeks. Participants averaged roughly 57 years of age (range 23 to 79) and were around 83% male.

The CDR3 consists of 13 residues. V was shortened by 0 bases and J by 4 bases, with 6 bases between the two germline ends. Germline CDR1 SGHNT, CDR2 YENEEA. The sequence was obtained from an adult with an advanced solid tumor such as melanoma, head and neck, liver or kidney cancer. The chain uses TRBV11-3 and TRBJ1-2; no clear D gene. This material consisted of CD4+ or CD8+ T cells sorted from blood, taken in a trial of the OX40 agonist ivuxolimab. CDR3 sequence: CASSLDAVYGYTF. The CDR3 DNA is TGTGCCAGCAGCTTAGATGCAGTCTATGGCTACACCTTC.